This section outlines one TCR beta chain sequence together with its context. One junction end does not reproduce the germline sequence, and a read error may be involved. These data originate in a study of type 1 and type 2 diabetes patients. Amplification started from genomic DNA. Amplification of the beta chain CDR3 used 30 forward and 13 reverse multiplex primers. TCRdb recomputed calls from the multiplex PCR reads with MiXCR, one row per CDR3 protein. The sample lists more than 250,000 distinct CDR3 sequences, more than 40% occurring once. There are 15 residues in the CDR3. Germline V gene lookup returns CDR1 MNHNY and CDR2 SVGAGI (reference sequence).

This TCR was sampled from a man younger than 35 with type 2 diabetes. The chain links TRBV6-6 to TRBJ2-1; no definite D call. Sequencing was performed on peripheral blood mononuclear cells (PBMCs). The CDR3 is CASSFDSRSYNEQFF. The CDR3 DNA follows: TGCGCCAGCAGTTTCGACTCCCGCTCCTACAATGAGCAGTTCTTC.